This T cell receptor (beta chain) was profiled in a study of blood T cell repertoires in COVID-19. Study overall: Donors in the United States, Italy and Spain gave samples during acute or convalescent COVID-19. Sources were T cells, B-cell-depleted T cells, or PBMCs; the material itself was cDNA or gDNA.

Per the original data handling: For nucleated cells, counts were estimated from reference gene primer amplification. Sequencing used immunoSEQ multiplex PCR; TCRdb keeps in-frame clones, though not all of them. V, J and clone size reflect that table, while D and trimming were determined from the DNA. This table has about 250,000 clones, 85% to 90% appearing once. V trimming: 2 bases; J trimming: 2 bases; junction bases outside the gene matches: 9. Germline CDR1 and CDR2: MNHEY and SVGEGT. The CDR3 is 16 amino acids. The source of this sequence is a woman in her 30s with acute COVID-19. V gene TRBV6-2 or TRBV6-3 combines with J gene TRBJ2-7, with 7 bases that match TRBD2. The sequencing input was PBMCs or T cells enriched from blood (not recorded which). The chain's CDR3 is CASSYGEGRRTYEQYF. The CDR3 DNA reads TGTGCCAGCAGTTACGGGGAGGGCCGCCGGACCTACGAGCAGTACTTC.